This T cell receptor beta chain was sequenced during a study of molecular identifiers for immune sequencing clone quantification. Germline V gives CDR1 SGHNT, CDR2 YYREEE (reference sequence). Between the trimmed V and J ends, which lost 4 bases and 6 bases, there was a span of 13 bases. The CDR3 is 14 residues long. In TCRdb, the PCR reads were re-called with MiXCR into one record per CDR3 protein. The data hold about 630,000 distinct CDR3 sequences, with about 25% observed a single time. This receptor was identified in a human donor in good health. Some libraries in this study had Jurkat cell RNA spiked in. What was sequenced was naive CD8+ T cells from blood, with Jurkat cell RNA spiked in. Subset meaning: FACS-sorted CD8+CD4-CCR7+CD45RA+ naive T cells. This sequence joins TRBV5-4 and TRBJ1-4; tentatively, D is TRBD1 (5 bases). CDR3 nucleotides: TGTGCCAGCAGCGTGGGGGGGGGTGATGAAAAACTGTTTTTT. It translates to CASSVGGGDEKLFF.